The entry below describes one T cell receptor (beta chain). Its antigen is as yet unknown. The data derive from a study of T cells in localized non-small cell lung cancer. The study's findings and limits: Elevated blood T cell density was associated with longer overall survival.

Sequencing was performed with immunoSEQ multiplex PCR; in TCRdb, only in-frame clones are kept and a portion is missing. This table holds around 15,000 clones, about 91% found once. V was pared by 0 bases and J by 1 base, with 9 bases between. Germline V gene data show CDR1 as LGHNA and CDR2 as YNFKEQ. This CDR3 region has 16 residues. The chain joins TRBV4-2 to TRBJ2-2, with unresolved D. The TCR was taken from a female donor over 55 with stage III squamous cell lung carcinoma. Sample: peripheral blood, taken before any cancer treatment. The CDR3 is CASSQEVGKNTGELFF. The CDR3 DNA follows: TGTGCCAGCAGCCAAGAGGTAGGGAAGAACACCGGGGAGCTGTTTTTT.